Listed here are 8 T cell receptor beta chains from one sample, sequenced in a study of blood T cell repertoires in COVID-19. Libraries were prepared by immunoSEQ multiplex PCR; TCRdb keeps only in-frame clonotypes and omits some of them. Here the sample spans approximately 290,000 clones, approximately 90% being singletons. Material for sequencing was peripheral blood. Receptor source: a woman between 55 and 75 years old with acute or convalescent COVID-19.

The sample holds a few counts of this clone. The V call is TRBV6-1, the J call TRBJ2-2; maybe TRBD1 (6 bases). This CDR3 is built from 16 residues. Germline lookup yields CDR1 MNHNS and CDR2 SASEGT. Trimming removed 4 bases from V and 0 bases from J, with 12 bases in between. In nucleotides, the CDR3 is TGTGCCAGCAGTGGGCCCAGGGGAGCGAACACCGGGGAGCTGTTTTTT. Protein sequence: CASSGPRGANTGELFF.

The chain combines TRBV28 with TRBJ1-1; no firm D call. V was pared by 2 bases and J by 6 bases, with 10 bases between. This CDR3 is built from 13 residues. Germline V gene lookup returns CDR1 MDHEN and CDR2 SYDVKM. CDR3 in amino acids: CASSLRELPEAFF. The CDR3 DNA sequence: TGTGCCAGCAGTTTACGAGAGTTACCTGAAGCTTTCTTT.

This clone was found once. This chain connects TRBV4-1 to TRBJ2-3, with D maybe TRBD2 (6 bases). V lost 6 bases, J lost 0 bases, and 19 bases lay in between. Germline V lookup: CDR1 MGHRA, CDR2 YSYEKL. The CDR3 is 17 residues long. The CDR3 DNA reads TGCGCCAGCAGGCCTCTAGCGCAACCCTCTAGCACAGATACGCAGTATTTT. This codes for CASRPLAQPSSTDTQYF.

V and J are TRBV7-9 and TRBJ2-1, with 7 nucleotides matching TRBD1. The V segment lost 5 bases and the J segment 6 bases; nucleotides outside the gene matches: 7. This CDR3 has 14 amino acids. CDR1 is SEHNR and CDR2 is FQNEAQ in the germline V gene (reference sequence). The CDR3 coding sequence is TGTGCCAGCAGCGGACAGGTAGTTGGCAATGAGCAGTTCTTC. Its protein is CASSGQVVGNEQFF.

This clone was seen a single time. The rearrangement links TRBV27 to TRBJ1-1; TRBD1 matches at 10 bases. CDR3 size: 17 residues. V shed 2 bases, J shed 0 bases, and the junction held 6 bases outside the gene matches. Looked up from germline, CDR1 is MNHEY and CDR2 is SMNVEV (reference sequence). The CDR3 nucleotides read TGTGCCAGCAGTTTACGGACAGGGGGTCAGTTGAACACTGAAGCTTTCTTT. Amino acid sequence: CASSLRTGGQLNTEAFF.

In its sample, this clone was seen once. The chain employs TRBV19 and TRBJ2-3; tentatively, D is TRBD1 (6 bases). Deletions cut 6 bases from V and 1 base from J, with 14 bases between. This CDR3 contains 15 residues. CDR1 LNHDA and CDR2 SQIVND come from the germline V gene (reference sequence). The CDR3 DNA sequence: TGTGCCAGTAGCCAACAGGGAGCGGGCACAGATACGCAGTATTTT. Encoded protein: CASSQQGAGTDTQYF.

J is TRBJ2-5 and V is TRBV14, with 10 bases that match TRBD2. Looked up from germline, CDR1 is SGHDN and CDR2 is FVKESK. With 5 bases clipped from V and 5 bases from J, the junction kept 8 bases outside the gene matches. This CDR3 is 15 amino acids long. The CDR3 loop is CASSLGLALGETQYF. The CDR3 DNA reads TGTGCCAGCAGCTTGGGACTAGCGCTCGGGGAGACCCAGTACTTC.

The chain couples TRBV2 to TRBJ1-1; D call uncertain. The CDR3 spans 11 residues. The germline V gene encodes CDR1 SNHLY and CDR2 FYNNEI. Trimming took 6 bases from V and 7 from J, leaving 9 bases between them. CDR3 amino acids: CASRNEGEAFF. The DNA for the CDR3 is TGTGCCAGCAGGAATGAGGGTGAAGCTTTCTTT.